These 5 T cell receptor beta chains were all obtained from the same sample, sequenced in a study of T-cell reconstitution after alpha-beta-depleted transplantation in children. The authors prepared the TCRbeta library with unique molecular identifiers. MiXCR, applied by TCRdb to the PCR reads, yields one record per CDR3 protein. The sample has 300,000 to 400,000 distinct CDR3 sequences, about an eighth seen once. The specimen was PBMCs, collected from the stem cell graft. The receptor source for this set is a human donor who donated a stem cell graft to a child with Fanconi anemia.

The gene calls are TRBV5-1 and TRBJ2-5; D is possibly TRBD1 (5 bases). Germline values: CDR1 SGHRS, CDR2 YFSETQ. The CDR3 sequence is 13 residues long. V was clipped by 5 bases and J by 5 bases, with 13 bases between them. The DNA for the CDR3 is TGCGCCAGCAGACCCGGACACGGGGAGACCCAGTACTTC. Its translation: CASRPGHGETQYF.

This clonotype was detected a few times. This chain uses TRBV24-1 with TRBJ1-4, with a weak D call TRBD1 (5 bases). The germline V gene encodes CDR1 KGHDR and CDR2 SFDVKD. V lost 5 bases to trimming and J lost 3 bases, with 9 bases between them. This CDR3 comprises 14 residues. This chain's CDR3 is CATSGGAANEKLFF. The CDR3 DNA follows: TGTGCCACCAGTGGAGGGGCGGCTAATGAAAAACTGTTTTTT.

This clonotype was counted only a few times. The junction and the germline gene differ at one end; a read error may be behind it. The chain employs TRBV6-6 and TRBJ2-7; no clear D. Germline V lookup: CDR1 MNHNY, CDR2 SVGAGI (reference sequence). The CDR3 covers 11 residues. The CDR3 loop reads CASSSTGTPDF. In DNA form, the CDR3 reads TGTGCCAGCAGTTCGACGGGCACCCCGGACTTC.

The V and J genes are TRBV30 and TRBJ2-5, with 9 bases matching TRBD1. The CDR3 loop spans 14 amino acids. Germline CDR1 reads GTSNPN; CDR2 reads SVGIG (reference sequence). Losses at the gene ends were 8 bases for V and 3 bases for J; bases not matched to a gene: 10. CDR3: CANSPGQGKETQYF. CDR3 nucleotide sequence: TGTGCCAACTCCCCGGGACAGGGAAAAGAGACCCAGTACTTC.

The chain is built from TRBV7-2 and TRBJ2-1; D perhaps matches TRBD2 (6 bases). The CDR3 has 15 residues. V lost 0 bases, J lost 3 bases, and 9 bases lay in between. Germline CDR1 and CDR2: SGHTA and FQGNSA. CDR3 amino acids: CASSLASGHYNEQFF. The CDR3 DNA sequence: TGTGCCAGCAGCTTAGCTAGCGGCCACTACAATGAGCAGTTCTTC.